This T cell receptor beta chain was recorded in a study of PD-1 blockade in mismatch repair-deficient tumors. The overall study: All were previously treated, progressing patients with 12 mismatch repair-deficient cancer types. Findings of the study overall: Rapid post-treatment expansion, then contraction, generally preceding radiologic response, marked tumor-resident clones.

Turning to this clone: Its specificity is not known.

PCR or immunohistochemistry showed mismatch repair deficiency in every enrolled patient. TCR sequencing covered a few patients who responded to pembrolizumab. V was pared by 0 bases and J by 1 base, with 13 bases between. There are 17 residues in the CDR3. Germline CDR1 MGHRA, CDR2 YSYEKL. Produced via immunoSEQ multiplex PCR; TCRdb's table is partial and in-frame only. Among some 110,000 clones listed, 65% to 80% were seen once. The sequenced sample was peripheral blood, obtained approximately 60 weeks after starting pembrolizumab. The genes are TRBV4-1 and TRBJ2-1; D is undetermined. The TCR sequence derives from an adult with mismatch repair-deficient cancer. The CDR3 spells CASSQEGKAVSYNEQFF. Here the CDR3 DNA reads TGCGCCAGCAGCCAAGAGGGGAAAGCTGTGTCCTACAATGAGCAGTTCTTC.